Listed below are T cell receptor beta chains from one sample, sequenced in a study of blood T cells in healthy people across ages. TCRdb redid the calling of the 5' RACE reads with MiXCR, one entry per CDR3 protein. The sample contains about 1.8 million distinct CDR3 sequences, about 49% of which appear only once. Source material: blood. The source of these receptors is a middle-aged woman in good health. The CDR3 runs from the conserved cysteine through the conserved F or W. A D gene is named only where the DNA matches it firmly. Clone size is given for some rows only: seen once, a few or many times, or a class if the clone is expanded.

TRBJ1-1 | - | TRBV28 | - | CATKGPRGNTEAFF | TGTGCCACCAAGGGGCCCCGAGGGAACACTGAAGCTTTCTTT
TRBJ1-6 | - | TRBV20-1 | - | CSARVGGDDSPLHF | TGCAGTGCTAGGGTAGGCGGGGATGATTCACCCCTCCACTTT
TRBJ2-7 | few | TRBV5-1 | - | CASSPAEGEQYF | TGCGCCAGCAGCCCTGCAGAGGGTGAGCAGTACTTC
TRBJ2-5 | few | TRBV6-1 | TRBD1 | CASLSTGWGLETQYF | TGTGCCAGCCTATCGACAGGGTGGGGGTTGGAGACCCAGTACTTC
TRBJ1-4 | - | TRBV20-1 | - | CSARLFTGNSEKLFF | TGCAGTGCTAGACTCTTTACAGGGAATAGCGAAAAACTGTTTTTT
TRBJ1-1 | - | TRBV6-5 | - | CASRSETGVAFF | TGTGCCAGCAGATCCGAGACAGGTGTGGCTTTCTTT
TRBJ1-2 | few | TRBV20-1 | TRBD1 | CSARNLGQGNYGYTF | TGCAGTGCTAGAAACCTGGGACAGGGGAACTATGGCTACACCTTC
TRBJ1-1 | - | TRBV20-1 | - | CSARANTDYTEAFF | TGCAGTGCTAGAGCCAATACGGACTACACTGAAGCTTTCTTT
TRBJ2-1 | many | TRBV27 | TRBD2 | CASSAGGSYNEQFF | TGTGCCAGCAGTGCGGGGGGCTCCTACAATGAGCAGTTCTTC
TRBJ1-2 | few | TRBV20-1 | - | CSARWENYGYTF | TGCAGTGCTAGATGGGAGAACTATGGCTACACCTTC
TRBJ2-1 | few | TRBV20-1 | TRBD1 | CSARQGPYNEQFF | TGCAGTGCGAGACAGGGGCCGTACAATGAGCAGTTCTTC
TRBJ2-1 | few | TRBV7-8 | - | CASSLAAADNEQFF | TGTGCCAGCAGCTTAGCGGCAGCGGACAATGAGCAGTTCTTC
TRBJ1-1 | - | TRBV7-2 | - | CVSSLFGDTEAFF | TGTGTCAGCAGCTTATTTGGGGATACTGAAGCTTTCTTT
TRBJ2-5 | - | TRBV4-2 | TRBD2 | CASSPRNLTSGGLETQYF | TGTGCCAGCAGCCCCCGCAACCTGACTAGCGGGGGGCTAGAGACCCAGTACTTC
TRBJ1-2 | - | TRBV28 | TRBD1 | CASSPIGQGRPYGYTF | TGTGCCAGCAGTCCCATCGGACAGGGACGCCCGTATGGCTACACCTTC
TRBJ1-5 | - | TRBV7-2 | - | CASSLRRLPGNQPQHF | TGTGCCAGCAGCTTACGGAGACTTCCCGGTAATCAGCCCCAGCATTTT
TRBJ2-5 | few | TRBV9 | TRBD1 | CASSPGQGSAETQYF | TGTGCCAGCAGCCCGGGACAGGGGTCGGCGGAGACCCAGTACTTC
TRBJ2-3 | once | TRBV9 | TRBD2 | CASSESGAPTDTQYF | TGTGCCAGCAGCGAGAGCGGGGCCCCCACAGATACGCAGTATTTT
TRBJ2-7 | few | TRBV7-9 | TRBD1 | CASSLVGTVDEQYF | TGTGCCAGCAGCTTAGTTGGGACAGTAGACGAGCAGTACTTC
TRBJ2-5 | few | TRBV7-2 | - | CASSDRQVGETQYF | TGTGCCAGCAGCGACAGACAGGTGGGAGAGACCCAGTACTTC
TRBJ2-1 | few | TRBV11-2 | - | CASSLPLGRDPSSYNEQFF | TGTGCCAGCAGCTTACCGCTGGGGCGGGACCCAAGCTCCTACAATGAGCAGTTCTTC
TRBJ1-2 | few | TRBV12-3/TRBV12-4 | - | CASSLARGRYGYTF | TGTGCCAGCAGTTTAGCGCGAGGGCGCTATGGCTACACCTTC
TRBJ2-2 | - | TRBV20-1 | - | CSAGRGNTGELFF | TGCAGTGCTGGACGGGGGAACACCGGGGAGCTGTTTTTT
TRBJ2-5 | - | TRBV7-9 | TRBD1 | CASSSLPGTGARRETQYF | TGTGCCAGCAGCTCCCTCCCCGGGACAGGGGCCAGGAGGGAGACCCAGTACTTC
TRBJ1-2 | - | TRBV29-1 | TRBD1 | CSVPQGAGGYTF | TGCAGCGTGCCACAGGGGGCAGGGGGCTACACCTTC
TRBJ2-2 | - | TRBV5-5 | - | CASSFPPLGARTGELFF | TGTGCCAGCAGCTTTCCCCCCCTGGGGGCCCGCACCGGGGAGCTGTTTTTT
TRBJ2-1 | - | TRBV18 | - | CASSPNSAGRSYNEQFF | TGTGCCAGCTCACCTAATTCGGCAGGACGCTCCTACAATGAGCAGTTCTTC
TRBJ2-5 | - | TRBV6-5 | TRBD1 | CASSYWTGTAQETQYF | TGTGCCAGCAGTTATTGGACAGGGACGGCACAAGAGACCCAGTACTTC
TRBJ1-2 | few | TRBV6-1 | - | CASSEYQGTNYGYTF | TGTGCCAGCAGTGAATACCAGGGAACTAACTATGGCTACACCTTC
TRBJ1-2 | - | TRBV14 | - | CASSQDWRYGGGYTF | TGTGCCAGCAGCCAAGATTGGAGATACGGGGGAGGCTACACCTTC
TRBJ2-5 | - | TRBV4-1 | TRBD2 | CASSQDSLAGETQYF | TGCGCCAGCAGCCAAGATAGCCTAGCGGGAGAGACCCAGTACTTC
TRBJ2-1 | - | TRBV24-1 | - | CATRGSGGLNEQFF | TGTGCCACCAGGGGCTCCGGGGGTCTCAATGAGCAGTTCTTC
TRBJ1-1 | - | TRBV20-1 | TRBD1 | CSVGGQGAARHTEAFF | TGCAGTGTTGGCGGACAGGGGGCCGCTAGGCACACTGAAGCTTTCTTT
TRBJ2-3 | - | TRBV7-2 | TRBD2 | CASSDPGLAGTDTQYF | TGTGCCAGCAGCGACCCGGGACTAGCGGGAACAGATACGCAGTATTTT
TRBJ2-7 | - | TRBV28 | - | CASSIGTPYEQYF | TGTGCCAGCAGTATCGGGACTCCTTACGAGCAGTACTTC
TRBJ2-4 | few | TRBV7-2 | - | CASSPSLFEQYF | TGTGCCAGCAGCCCCTCTCTATTTGAGCAGTACTTC
TRBJ2-5 | once | TRBV6-5 | TRBD1 | CASRPDRAVGETQYF | TGTGCCAGCAGACCGGACAGGGCGGTAGGAGAGACCCAGTACTTC
TRBJ2-7 | few | TRBV9 | TRBD2 | CASSVGSSGGYLSEQYF | TGTGCCAGCAGCGTAGGCTCTAGCGGGGGGTACCTGTCTGAGCAGTACTTC
TRBJ2-1 | - | TRBV29-1 | TRBD2 | CSVRGVNEQFF | TGCAGCGTTCGGGGGGTGAATGAGCAGTTCTTC
TRBJ2-7 | - | TRBV20-1 | TRBD2 | CSARGSGGTTYNEQYF | TGCAGTGCTAGGGGTAGCGGGGGTACTACCTACAATGAGCAGTACTTC
TRBJ2-7 | - | TRBV20-1 | TRBD2 | CSASGLAGDPREQYF | TGCAGTGCTAGTGGACTAGCGGGGGACCCTAGGGAGCAGTACTTC
TRBJ2-1 | - | TRBV5-1 | - | CASSLRGSYSYNEQFF | TGTGCCAGCAGCTTACGGGGATCCTACTCCTACAATGAGCAGTTCTTC
TRBJ1-5 | - | TRBV4-3 | - | CASSQDVRDQPQHF | TGCGCCAGCAGCCAAGACGTAAGGGATCAGCCCCAGCATTTT
TRBJ2-7 | - | TRBV28 | TRBD1 | CASSHKPDRAYEQYF | TGTGCCAGCAGTCACAAACCGGACAGGGCCTACGAGCAGTACTTC
TRBJ2-1 | few | TRBV24-1 | TRBD2 | CATSDLLAGANNEQFF | TGTGCCACCAGTGATCTACTAGCGGGGGCGAACAATGAGCAGTTCTTC
TRBJ2-1 | - | TRBV10-1 | TRBD1 | CASSQHGTGRQFF | TGCGCCAGCAGTCAGCATGGGACAGGGCGGCAGTTCTTC
TRBJ2-6 | - | TRBV7-2 | - | CASSLASAASGANVLTF | TGTGCCAGCAGCTTAGCGTCGGCGGCTTCTGGGGCCAACGTCCTGACTTTC